These 24 T cell receptor beta chains were sequenced from one sample in a study of OX40 agonist ivuxolimab in advanced cancers. TCRdb's table, derived via immunoSEQ multiplex PCR, lists solely in-frame clones and lacks some. Found here are some 99,000 clones, 70% to 85% of them singletons; the top ten hold around 1.6%. The sample here was CD4+ or CD8+ T cells sorted from blood, taken in a trial of the OX40 agonist ivuxolimab. The receptors come from an adult with an advanced solid tumor such as melanoma, head and neck, liver or kidney cancer.

V gene TRBV7-2 combines with J gene TRBJ2-7; D remains ambiguous. This CDR3 has 13 amino acids. The germline V gene encodes CDR1 SGHTA and CDR2 FQGNSA. V was clipped by 4 bases and J by 2 bases, with 9 bases between them. CDR3: CASSYASPYEQYF. For the CDR3, the DNA is TGTGCCAGCAGCTATGCCTCACCCTACGAGCAGTACTTC. Together with reference TRBV7-2 and TRBJ2-7, the CDR3 gives the full variable domain: GAGVSQSPSNKVTEKGKDVELRCDPISGHTALYWYRQSLGQGLEFLIYFQGNSAPDKSGLPSDRFSAERTGGSVSTLTIQRTQQEDSAVYLCASSYASPYEQYFGPGTRLTVT.

A few counts support this clone. This chain joins TRBV6-5 and TRBJ1-1; TRBD1 might be the D (5 bases). Trimming pared 2 bases from V and 7 bases from J, leaving 11 bases between. Germline V gene sequence: CDR1 MNHEY, CDR2 SVGAGI. CDR3 size: 13 residues. The CDR3: CASSYTWDGEAFF. The CDR3 region has the DNA TGTGCCAGCAGTTACACCTGGGACGGTGAAGCTTTCTTT.

The CDR3: CASSLLGLARRSYTQYF. The CDR3 bases are TGTGCCAGCAGTTTACTCGGACTAGCGCGGCGATCATATACGCAGTATTTT. This chain links TRBV28 with TRBJ2-3, with 9 positions matching TRBD2. Losses at the gene ends were 2 bases for V and 7 bases for J; bases not matched to a gene: 13. The CDR3 totals 17 residues. The germline V gene encodes CDR1 MDHEN and CDR2 SYDVKM.

The chain combines TRBV11-2 with TRBJ2-7; D unresolved. The CDR3 extends over 14 amino acids. The germline CDR1 and CDR2 sequences are SGHAT and FQNNGV. Trimming pared 2 bases from V and 0 bases from J, leaving 8 bases between. The CDR3 DNA follows: TGTGCCAGCAGCTTAACGAGGACCTCCTACGAGCAGTACTTC. This sequence encodes CASSLTRTSYEQYF.

This chain links TRBV6-5 with TRBJ1-6; D is unclear. The CDR3 covers 13 residues. V was shortened by 0 bases and J by 11 bases, with 8 bases between the two germline ends. CDR1 and CDR2 (germline): MNHEY, SVGAGI. The CDR3 coding sequence is TGTGCCAGCAGTTACTCGGCCCTTACACCCCTCCACTTT. Translation gives CASSYSALTPLHF.

The chain uses TRBV11-2 and TRBJ1-2; unclear D gene. Trimming stripped 7 bases from V and 4 bases from J, with 16 bases between. The CDR3 contains 14 residues. Germline V gene lookup returns CDR1 SGHAT and CDR2 FQNNGV. The CDR3: CASTPIPSPYGYTF. The CDR3 bases are TGTGCCAGCACCCCCATCCCGTCCCCCTATGGCTACACCTTC.

The genes are TRBV9 and TRBJ1-2; tentatively, D is TRBD1 (5 bases). The CDR3 runs to 13 residues. Per germline, CDR1 SGDLS and CDR2 YYNGEE. Between the trimmed V and J ends, which lost 5 bases and 10 bases, there was a span of 18 bases. The CDR3 nucleotides are TGTGCCAGCAGATCCCAATTTTACAGGCACTACACCTTC. Residues: CASRSQFYRHYTF. Based on the CDR3 plus reference TRBV9 and TRBJ1-2, the full variable domain is DSGVTQTPKHLITATGQRVTLRCSPRSGDLSVYWYQQSLDQGLQFLIQYYNGEERAKGNILERFSAQQFPDLHSELNLSSLELGDSALYFCASRSQFYRHYTFGSGTRLTVV.

This clone was picked up a small number of times. J is TRBJ2-3 and V is TRBV2; D may be TRBD2 (5 bases). This CDR3 is 15 amino acids long. Looked up from germline, CDR1 is SNHLY and CDR2 is FYNNEI. Between the trimmed V and J ends, which lost 5 bases and 4 bases, there was a span of 16 bases. CDR3 DNA: TGTGCCAGCAGTCTCGGACTCAGCCGGGCAGATACGCAGTATTTT. It specifies CASSLGLSRADTQYF. The complete variable domain, with remaining parts taken from reference TRBV2 and TRBJ2-3, reads EPEVTQTPSHQVTQMGQEVILRCVPISNHLYFYWYRQILGQKVEFLVSFYNNEISEKSEIFDDQFSVERPDGSNFTLKIRSTKLEDSAMYFCASSLGLSRADTQYFGPGTRLTVL.

The V and J genes are TRBV7-2 and TRBJ2-7, with TRBD1 matching over 11 bases. Germline-derived CDR1 and CDR2 are SGHTA and FQGNSA. V gave up 5 bases and J gave up 7 bases; unmatched junction bases: 10. The CDR3 covers 15 residues. CDR3 nucleotide sequence: TGTGCCAGCAGCCTACTCGGACAGGGGGCAGGTGAGCAGTACTTC. It is translated as CASSLLGQGAGEQYF. The full variable domain, completed using reference TRBV7-2 and TRBJ2-7, is GAGVSQSPSNKVTEKGKDVELRCDPISGHTALYWYRQSLGQGLEFLIYFQGNSAPDKSGLPSDRFSAERTGGSVSTLTIQRTQQEDSAVYLCASSLLGQGAGEQYFGPGTRLTVT.

The rearrangement links TRBV5-1 to TRBJ2-1, with D possibly being TRBD2 (7 bases). V lost 7 bases and J lost 8, with 22 bases in between. From germline, CDR1 is SGHRS and CDR2 YFSETQ. This CDR3 region has 15 residues. The CDR3 protein is CASSTGRGLFHEQFF. CDR3 sequence (DNA): TGCGCCAGCTCCACGGGGAGGGGGTTATTCCATGAGCAGTTCTTC.

The chain recombines TRBV7-2 with TRBJ1-5, with 8 bases fitting TRBD1. Germline CDR1 SGHTA, CDR2 FQGNSA. Germline trimming cut 6 bases from V and 6 bases from J; bases unmatched to any gene: 16. There are 17 residues in the CDR3. The CDR3 DNA is TGTGCCAGCAGTACCGGACAGGGAAGCACGTTAACTCAGCCCCAGCATTTT. Amino acids: CASSTGQGSTLTQPQHF.

The J gene is TRBJ2-5, the V gene TRBV14; 11 bases line up with TRBD2. J was trimmed by 5 bases and V by 1 base; bases with no gene match: 6. CDR1 and CDR2 from the germline V gene are SGHDN and FVKESK. This CDR3 has 16 residues. CDR3 sequence reads: CASSQGLAGRGETQYF. The CDR3 coding sequence is TGTGCCAGCAGCCAAGGACTAGCGGGGAGGGGTGAGACCCAGTACTTC.

The chain carries TRBV7-2 and TRBJ1-2; 9 bases fit TRBD1. This CDR3 contains 17 residues. The germline gives CDR1 SGHTA, CDR2 FQGNSA. V lost 3 bases, J lost 0 bases, and 8 bases stayed unmatched. CDR3 residues: CASSFPTGGASNYGYTF. The CDR3 region has the DNA TGTGCCAGCAGCTTTCCGACAGGGGGGGCCTCTAACTATGGCTACACCTTC.

This CDR3 is CASSWGQPAYEQYF. The CDR3 coding sequence is TGTGCCAGCAGCTGGGGACAGCCCGCCTACGAGCAGTACTTC. The chain combines TRBV7-9 with TRBJ2-7, with 7 bases fitting TRBD1. This CDR3 contains 14 residues. The V gene's germline CDR1 is SEHNR and CDR2 FQNEAQ (reference sequence). The trim removed 4 bases at V and 2 bases at J, leaving 5 bases unmatched.

This clone came up once. The chain links TRBV5-1 to TRBJ2-2; 7 nucleotides agree with TRBD1. CDR1 and CDR2 (germline): SGHRS, YFSETQ. This CDR3 comprises 15 residues. V was pared by 4 bases and J by 1 base, with 4 bases of the junction left unmatched. The CDR3 reads CASSLDRRNTGELFF. The CDR3 DNA follows: TGCGCCAGCAGCCTGGACAGGAGGAACACCGGGGAGCTGTTTTTT.

The chain joins TRBV29-1 to TRBJ2-1; D not resolved. Looked up from germline, CDR1 is SQVTM and CDR2 is ANQGSEA. This CDR3 is 13 amino acids long. V was trimmed by 3 bases and J by 0 bases, leaving 6 bases between them. The CDR3: CSVEGSSYNEQFF. The DNA of the CDR3 is TGCAGCGTTGAGGGTAGCTCCTACAATGAGCAGTTCTTC.

This sequence joins TRBV5-1 and TRBJ2-3; 9 nucleotides agree with TRBD2. V lost 4 bases and J lost 0; bases outside the gene matches: 3. The CDR3 runs to 15 residues. CDR1 and CDR2 (germline): SGHRS, YFSETQ. This chain's CDR3 is CASSTSGRSTDTQYF. The DNA of the CDR3 is TGCGCCAGCAGCACAAGCGGGAGGAGCACAGATACGCAGTATTTT. The whole variable domain, remainder taken from reference TRBV5-1 and TRBJ2-3, is KAGVTQTPRYLIKTRGQQVTLSCSPISGHRSVSWYQQTPGQGLQFLFEYFSETQRNKGNFPGRFSGRQFSNSRSEMNVSTLELGDSALYLCASSTSGRSTDTQYFGPGTRLTVL.

The J gene is TRBJ1-2, the V gene TRBV6-6; 7 nucleotides match TRBD1. The junction had 6 bases not matched to a gene; V was cut back by 7 bases and J by 4 bases. This CDR3 region has 13 residues. Germline loops: CDR1 MNHNY, CDR2 SVGAGI (reference sequence). The CDR3 region has the DNA TGTGCCAGCACCAGTGACAGGGCCTATGGCTACACCTTC. The encoded protein is CASTSDRAYGYTF.

The chain combines TRBV6-5 with TRBJ2-7, with a weak D call TRBD1 (6 bases). The V and J ends lost 0 bases and 3 bases respectively, with 15 bases between them. Germline CDR1 MNHEY, CDR2 SVGAGI. The CDR3 contains 16 residues. CDR3 coding DNA: TGTGCCAGCAGTTACTCGATCAGGGGACAACTCTACGAGCAGTACTTC. This encodes CASSYSIRGQLYEQYF.

The chain carries TRBV19 and TRBJ1-1; unclear D gene. This CDR3 has 14 residues. Germline-derived CDR1 and CDR2 are LNHDA and SQIVND (reference sequence). V lost 3 bases, J lost 5 bases, and 13 bases lay in between. The DNA for the CDR3 is TGTGCCAGTAGTATTGGTACAGTAGAAACTGAAGCTTTCTTT. As protein: CASSIGTVETEAFF.

V is TRBV28 and J is TRBJ2-1; no firm D call. V lost 7 bases to trimming and J lost 5 bases, with 3 bases between them. Germline values: CDR1 MDHEN, CDR2 SYDVKM. CDR3 length equals 10 residues. CDR3 in amino acids: CASKHNEQFF. DNA for the CDR3: TGTGCCAGCAAGCACAATGAGCAGTTCTTC. The variable domain in full, with the rest retrieved from reference TRBV28 and TRBJ2-1, is DVKVTQSSRYLVKRTGEKVFLECVQDMDHENMFWYRQDPGLGLRLIYFSYDVKMKEKGDIPEGYSVSREKKERFSLILESASTNQTSMYLCASKHNEQFFGPGTRLTVL.

The chain combines TRBV11-2 with TRBJ1-6, with 10 bases matching TRBD1. V lost 3 bases to trimming and J lost 9 bases; unmatched junction nucleotides: 5. CDR3 length equals 15 residues. Germline CDR1 is SGHAT and CDR2 is FQNNGV. The CDR3 DNA sequence: TGTGCCAGCAGCTTTAGACAGGGGGCGGGTTCACCCCTCCACTTT. It codes for CASSFRQGAGSPLHF. Full variable domain (rest looked up from reference TRBV11-2 and TRBJ1-6): EAGVAQSPRYKIIEKRQSVAFWCNPISGHATLYWYQQILGQGPKLLIQFQNNGVVDDSQLPKDRFSAERLKGVDSTLKIQPAKLEDSAVYLCASSFRQGAGSPLHFGNGTRLTVT.

The chain's CDR3 is CASTIYQGGSSYGYTF. CDR3 sequence (DNA): TGTGCCAGCACCATTTACCAAGGAGGGTCTAGCTATGGCTACACCTTC. V usage is TRBV5-6 and J usage is TRBJ1-2; no firm D call. Germline V gives CDR1 SGHDT, CDR2 YYEEEE. V shed 6 bases and J shed 4 bases, with 22 bases lying between them. The length of the CDR3 is 16 residues.

Concerning this clone itself: An end of the junction does not agree with germline; a read error may underlie this. This chain links TRBV6-1 with TRBJ2-7, with TRBD1 as a possible D gene (5 bases). Germline loops: CDR1 MNHNS, CDR2 SASEGT. The CDR3 covers 13 residues. The DNA for the CDR3 is TGTGCCAGCAGTGAAGTTAAGGGGCCCTACCTTCTCTTC. It is translated as CASSEVKGPYLLF.